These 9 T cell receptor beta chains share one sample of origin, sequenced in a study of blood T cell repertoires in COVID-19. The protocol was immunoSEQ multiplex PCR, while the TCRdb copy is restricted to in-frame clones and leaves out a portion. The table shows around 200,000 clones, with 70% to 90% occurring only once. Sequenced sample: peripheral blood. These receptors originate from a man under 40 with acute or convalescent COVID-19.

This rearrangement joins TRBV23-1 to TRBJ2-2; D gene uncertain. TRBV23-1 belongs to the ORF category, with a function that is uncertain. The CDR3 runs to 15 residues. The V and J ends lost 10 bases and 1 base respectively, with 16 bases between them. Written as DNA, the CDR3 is TGCGCCATGCTACCGGGTCCTCAGAACACCGGGGAGCTGTTTTTT. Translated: CAMLPGPQNTGELFF.

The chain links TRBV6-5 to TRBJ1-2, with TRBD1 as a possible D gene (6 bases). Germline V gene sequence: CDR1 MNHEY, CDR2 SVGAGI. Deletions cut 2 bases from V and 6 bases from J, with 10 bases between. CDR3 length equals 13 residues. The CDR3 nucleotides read TGTGCCAGCAGTTACGAGGGGGTCAATGGCTACACCTTC. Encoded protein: CASSYEGVNGYTF.

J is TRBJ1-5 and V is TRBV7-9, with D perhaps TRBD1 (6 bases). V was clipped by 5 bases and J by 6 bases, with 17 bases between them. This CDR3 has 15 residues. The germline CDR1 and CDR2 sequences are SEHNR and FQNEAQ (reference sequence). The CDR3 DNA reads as TGTGCCAGCAGCCCTATCGACAGGACGTTTCAGCCCCAGCATTTT. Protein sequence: CASSPIDRTFQPQHF.

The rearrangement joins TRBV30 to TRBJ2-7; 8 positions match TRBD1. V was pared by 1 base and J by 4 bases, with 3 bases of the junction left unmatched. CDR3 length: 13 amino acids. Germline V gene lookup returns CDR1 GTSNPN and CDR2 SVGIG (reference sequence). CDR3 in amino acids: CAWSGDRRYEQYF. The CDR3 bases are TGTGCCTGGAGTGGGGACAGGAGATACGAGCAGTACTTC.

The CDR3 sequence: CASSQPTGVEAFF. CDR3 sequence (DNA): TGTGCCAGCAGCCAACCGACAGGGGTTGAAGCTTTCTTT. The chain combines TRBV5-6 with TRBJ1-1; 8 bases align to TRBD1. J was trimmed by 7 bases and V by 4 bases; bases with no gene match: 6. CDR3 length: 13 residues. In germline, CDR1 is SGHDT, CDR2 YYEEEE.

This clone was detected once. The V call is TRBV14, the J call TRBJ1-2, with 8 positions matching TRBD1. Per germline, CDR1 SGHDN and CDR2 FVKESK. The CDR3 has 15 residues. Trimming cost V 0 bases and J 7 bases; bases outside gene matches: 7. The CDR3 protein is CASSQDDRGRGGYTF. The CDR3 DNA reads TGTGCCAGCAGCCAAGATGACAGGGGAAGAGGTGGCTACACCTTC.

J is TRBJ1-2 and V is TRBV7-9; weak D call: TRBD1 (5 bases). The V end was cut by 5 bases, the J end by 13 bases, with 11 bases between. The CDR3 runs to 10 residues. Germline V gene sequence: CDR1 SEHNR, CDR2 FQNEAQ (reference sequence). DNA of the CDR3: TGTGCCAGCAGCCGGGGGGGACTCACCTTC. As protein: CASSRGGLTF. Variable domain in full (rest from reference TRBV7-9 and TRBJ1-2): DTGVSQNPRHKITKRGQNVTFRCDPISEHNRLYWYRQTLGQGPEFLTYFQNEAQLEKSRLLSDRFSAERPKGSFSTLEIQRTEQGDSAMYLCASSRGGLTFGSGTRLTVV.

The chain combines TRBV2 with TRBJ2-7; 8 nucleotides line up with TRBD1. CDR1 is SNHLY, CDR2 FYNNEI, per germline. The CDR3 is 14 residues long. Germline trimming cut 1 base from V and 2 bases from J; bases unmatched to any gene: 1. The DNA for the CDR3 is TGTGCCAGCAGTGAAGGGACAGGGCCCTACGAGCAGTACTTC. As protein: CASSEGTGPYEQYF. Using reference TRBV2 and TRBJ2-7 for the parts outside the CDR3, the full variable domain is EPEVTQTPSHQVTQMGQEVILRCVPISNHLYFYWYRQILGQKVEFLVSFYNNEISEKSEIFDDQFSVERPDGSNFTLKIRSTKLEDSAMYFCASSEGTGPYEQYFGPGTRLTVT.

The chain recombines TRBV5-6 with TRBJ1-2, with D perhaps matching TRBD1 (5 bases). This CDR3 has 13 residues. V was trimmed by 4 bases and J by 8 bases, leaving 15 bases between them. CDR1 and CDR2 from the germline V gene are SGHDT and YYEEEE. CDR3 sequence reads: CASSLPSYRGYTF. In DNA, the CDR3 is TGTGCCAGCAGCCTACCCTCATACAGGGGCTACACCTTC. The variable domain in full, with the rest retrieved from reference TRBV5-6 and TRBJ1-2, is DAGVTQSPTHLIKTRGQQVTLRCSPKSGHDTVSWYQQALGQGPQFIFQYYEEEERQRGNFPDRFSGHQFPNYSSELNVNALLLGDSALYLCASSLPSYRGYTFGSGTRLTVV.